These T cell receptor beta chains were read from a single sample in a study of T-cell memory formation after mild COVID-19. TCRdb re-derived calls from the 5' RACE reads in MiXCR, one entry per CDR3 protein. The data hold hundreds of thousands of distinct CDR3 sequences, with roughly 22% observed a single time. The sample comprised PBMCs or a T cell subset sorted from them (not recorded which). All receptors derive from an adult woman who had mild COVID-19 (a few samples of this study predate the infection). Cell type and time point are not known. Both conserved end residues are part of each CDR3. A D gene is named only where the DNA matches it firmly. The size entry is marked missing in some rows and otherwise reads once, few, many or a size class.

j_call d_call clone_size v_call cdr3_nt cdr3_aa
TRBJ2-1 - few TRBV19 TGTGCCAGTAGTATAGATAGGCGCGGACGGGGGTCCAATGAGCAGTTCTTC CASSIDRRGRGSNEQFF
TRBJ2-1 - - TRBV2 TGTGCCAGCAGATTCCGGGACGTATCCTACAATGAGCAGTTCTTC CASRFRDVSYNEQFF
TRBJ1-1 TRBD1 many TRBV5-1 TGCGCCAGCAGCTCCGGGACAGGGAACACTGAAGCTTTCTTT CASSSGTGNTEAFF
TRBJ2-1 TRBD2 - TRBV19 TGTGCCAGTAGTATAAGGAAAAGCGGGACCGCCTACAATGAGCAGTTCTTC CASSIRKSGTAYNEQFF
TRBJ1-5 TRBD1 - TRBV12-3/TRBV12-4 TGTGCCAGCAGCCTGACAGGGTTCAATCAGCCCCAGCATTTT CASSLTGFNQPQHF
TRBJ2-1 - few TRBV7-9 TGTGCCAGCAGCTTATTTTTGGCCGCTATTACCGATGAGCAGTTCTTC CASSLFLAAITDEQFF
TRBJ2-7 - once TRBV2 TGTGCCAGCAGTGATCGAGAGGGGTTGAGACAGTACTTC CASSDREGLRQYF
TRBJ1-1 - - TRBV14 TGTGCCAGCAGAGTCCACGGGGACGCTGAAGCTTTCTTT CASRVHGDAEAFF
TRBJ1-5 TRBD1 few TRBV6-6 TGTGCCAGCAGTTCCCGAGGGGACAGGAGGGGCTATAGCAATCAGCCCCAGCATTTT CASSSRGDRRGYSNQPQHF
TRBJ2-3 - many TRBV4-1 TGCGCCAGCAGCCAAGTCCCCAGACAACGAGATACGCAGTATTTT CASSQVPRQRDTQYF
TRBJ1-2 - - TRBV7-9 TGTGCCAGCAGCTTAAGCCAGGGCAATGGCTACACCTTC CASSLSQGNGYTF
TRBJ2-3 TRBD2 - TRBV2 TGTGCCAGAGAAATAGCGGGGGGTGTAGATACGCAGTATTTT CAREIAGGVDTQYF
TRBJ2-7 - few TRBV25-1 TGTGCCAGTGTGGGAGGCGTTTATAGGCGAGAGCAGTACTTC CASVGGVYRREQYF
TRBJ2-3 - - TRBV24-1 TGTGCCACCAGTGGCTGGGACGAGGTCACAGATACGCAGTATTTT CATSGWDEVTDTQYF
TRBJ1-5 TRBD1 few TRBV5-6 TGTGCCAGCAGCCCAGGGACAGCTATTAATCAGCCCCAGCATTTT CASSPGTAINQPQHF
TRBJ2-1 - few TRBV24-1 TGTGCCACCAGTGATCCCGGACAGTCGTGGAATGAGCAGTTCTTC CATSDPGQSWNEQFF
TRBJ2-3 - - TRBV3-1 TGTGCCAGCAGCCAAGATCTAGCACGTCCCTCAGATACGCAGTATTTT CASSQDLARPSDTQYF
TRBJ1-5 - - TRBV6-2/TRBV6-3 TGTGCCAGCAGTTACCAGGTCGGCCCGGGTCAGCCCCAGCATTTT CASSYQVGPGQPQHF
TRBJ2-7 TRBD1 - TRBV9 TGTGCCAGCAGCGTAGAGGGGACAGGGCGCCACGAGCAGTACTTC CASSVEGTGRHEQYF
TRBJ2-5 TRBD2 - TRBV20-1 TGCAGTGCTAGATACGGGACTAGCGGGGGCCACTCGTACCAAGAGACCCAGTACTTC CSARYGTSGGHSYQETQYF
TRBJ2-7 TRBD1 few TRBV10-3 TGTGCCATCAGTGCCCTGGGACAGTCCTACGAGCAGTACTTC CAISALGQSYEQYF
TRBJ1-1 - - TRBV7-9 TGTGCCAGCAGCCTACTCCTGACAGGGAACACTGAAGCTTTCTTT CASSLLLTGNTEAFF
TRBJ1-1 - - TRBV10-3 TGTGCCATCAGTGGGGGGGGAGAGAACACTGAAGCTTTCTTT CAISGGGENTEAFF
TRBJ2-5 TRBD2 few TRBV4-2 TGTGCCAGCAGCCAAGATATCGGACTAGCGGGAGTCGGCTTC CASSQDIGLAGVGF
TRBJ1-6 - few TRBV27 TGTGCCAGCAGTTACCTAGGGGGGGGTACTAATTCACCCCTCCACTTT CASSYLGGGTNSPLHF
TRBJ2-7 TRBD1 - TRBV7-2 TGTGCCAGCAGCAAGAGGACAGGGGAAGGCTACGAGCAGTACTTC CASSKRTGEGYEQYF
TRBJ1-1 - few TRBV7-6 TGTGCCAGCACTATGGGGGCTGAGGCTTTCTTT CASTMGAEAFF
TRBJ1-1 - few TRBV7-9 TGTGCCAGCATCCTCGTTGGGGAGAACACTGAAGCTTTCTTT CASILVGENTEAFF
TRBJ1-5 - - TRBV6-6 TGTGCCAGCCTAGAGGGAAACGCTCAGCCCCAGCATTTT CASLEGNAQPQHF
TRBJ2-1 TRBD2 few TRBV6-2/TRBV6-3 TGTGTCAGCCGGGCCTCGGGAGGGGCCTACAATGAGCAGTTCTTC CVSRASGGAYNEQFF
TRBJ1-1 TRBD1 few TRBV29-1 TGCAGCGTAGACAGGGCTGGGAACACTGAAGCTTTCTTT CSVDRAGNTEAFF
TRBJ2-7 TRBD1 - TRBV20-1 TGCAGTGCTAGGAAGGACAGGGATTACTCCTACGAGCAGTACTTC CSARKDRDYSYEQYF
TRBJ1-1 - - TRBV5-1 TGCGCCAGCGCCAGGGTCGAGGGGAACACTGAAGCTTTCTTT CASARVEGNTEAFF
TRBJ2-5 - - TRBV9 TGTGCCAGCAGCGTAGATGGGGGGCTGGAGACCCAGTACTTC CASSVDGGLETQYF
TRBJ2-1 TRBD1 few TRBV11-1 TGTGCCAGCAGCTTAAATCTCGGGACAGGGCTTAATGAGCAGTTCTTC CASSLNLGTGLNEQFF
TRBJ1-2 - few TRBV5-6 TGTGCCAGCAGCCATGGCCGGGGCAGCCGAGGCTACACCTTC CASSHGRGSRGYTF
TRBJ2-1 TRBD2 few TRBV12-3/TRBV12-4 TGTGCCAGCAGTTTTTTAGCGGGGGTGGATGAGCAGTTCTTC CASSFLAGVDEQFF
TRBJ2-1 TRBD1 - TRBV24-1 TGTGCCACCAGTGATGGGACAGGGGCGCTGGATTTCTTC CATSDGTGALDFF